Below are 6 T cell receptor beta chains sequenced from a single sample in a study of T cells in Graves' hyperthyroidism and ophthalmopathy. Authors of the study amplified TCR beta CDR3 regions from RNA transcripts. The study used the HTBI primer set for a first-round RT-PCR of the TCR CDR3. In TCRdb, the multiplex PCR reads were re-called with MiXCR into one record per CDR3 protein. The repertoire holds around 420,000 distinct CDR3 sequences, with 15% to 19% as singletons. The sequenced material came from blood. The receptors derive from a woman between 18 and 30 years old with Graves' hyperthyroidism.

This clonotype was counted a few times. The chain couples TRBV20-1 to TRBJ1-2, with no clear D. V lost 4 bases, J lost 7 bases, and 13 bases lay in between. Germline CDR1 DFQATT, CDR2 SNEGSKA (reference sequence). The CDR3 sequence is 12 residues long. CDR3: CSAIAATIGYTF. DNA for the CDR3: TGCAGTGCTATAGCAGCTACAATTGGCTACACCTTC.

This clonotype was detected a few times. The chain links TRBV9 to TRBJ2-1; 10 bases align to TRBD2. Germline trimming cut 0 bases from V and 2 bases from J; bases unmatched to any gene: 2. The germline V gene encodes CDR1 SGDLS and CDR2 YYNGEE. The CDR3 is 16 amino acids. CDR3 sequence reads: CASSVGAGGPYNEQFF. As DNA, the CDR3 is TGTGCCAGCAGCGTAGGAGCGGGGGGGCCCTACAATGAGCAGTTCTTC. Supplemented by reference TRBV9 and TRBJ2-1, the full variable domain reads DSGVTQTPKHLITATGQRVTLRCSPRSGDLSVYWYQQSLDQGLQFLIQYYNGEERAKGNILERFSAQQFPDLHSELNLSSLELGDSALYFCASSVGAGGPYNEQFFGPGTRLTVL.

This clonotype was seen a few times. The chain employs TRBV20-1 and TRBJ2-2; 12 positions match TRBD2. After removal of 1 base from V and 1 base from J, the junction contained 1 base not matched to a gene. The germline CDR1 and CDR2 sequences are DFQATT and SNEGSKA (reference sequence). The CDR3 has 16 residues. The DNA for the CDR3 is TGCAGTGCTAGAGCTAGCGGGAGGGTGAACACCGGGGAGCTGTTTTTT. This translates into CSARASGRVNTGELFF.

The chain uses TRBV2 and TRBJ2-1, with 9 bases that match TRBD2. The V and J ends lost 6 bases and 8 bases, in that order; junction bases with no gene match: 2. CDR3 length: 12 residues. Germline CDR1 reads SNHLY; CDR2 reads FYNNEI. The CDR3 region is CASRRLADEQFF. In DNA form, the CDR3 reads TGTGCCAGCAGACGACTAGCGGATGAGCAGTTCTTC.

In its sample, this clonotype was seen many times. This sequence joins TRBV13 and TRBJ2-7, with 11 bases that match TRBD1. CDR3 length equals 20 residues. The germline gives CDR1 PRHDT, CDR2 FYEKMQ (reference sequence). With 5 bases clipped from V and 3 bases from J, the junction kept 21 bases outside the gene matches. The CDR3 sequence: CASSPYFRSGQGEVSYEQYF. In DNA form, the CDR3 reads TGTGCCAGCAGCCCGTACTTCCGCTCGGGACAGGGGGAAGTAAGCTACGAGCAGTACTTC.

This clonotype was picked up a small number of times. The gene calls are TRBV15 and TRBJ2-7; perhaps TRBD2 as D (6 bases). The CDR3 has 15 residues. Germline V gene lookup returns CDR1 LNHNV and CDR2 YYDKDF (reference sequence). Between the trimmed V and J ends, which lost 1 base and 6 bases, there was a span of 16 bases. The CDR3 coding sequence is TGTGCCACCAGCAGAGGAGGAAGCGGGCTCCCCGAGCAGTACTTC. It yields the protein CATSRGGSGLPEQYF.